What follows are 23 T cell receptor beta chains derived from one specimen sequenced in a study of regulatory T cells in long-lasting Graves disease. The time point denotes: newly diagnosed GD, antithyroid drugs for less than 3 months. From RNA extracted from PBMCs, the TCR library was made. The authors built TCR beta libraries using iRepertoire HTBI primers and Arm-PCR of CDR3 regions. TCRdb recomputed calls from the multiplex PCR reads with MiXCR, one row per CDR3 protein. This repertoire shows over 200,000 distinct CDR3 sequences, 15% to 20% found once; its top ten account for less than 15%. These data were likewise used in another study, on T cells in Graves' hyperthyroidism and ophthalmopathy.

This sample comprised peripheral blood mononuclear cells (PBMCs), obtained at new diagnosis, from a patient treated with antithyroid drugs. The receptors originated from a woman aged 25 to 39 with Graves disease.

A note on this clonotype: This may arise from a read error, as a much more abundant clone is one base away. The chain uses TRBV10-3 and TRBJ2-7; TRBD1 matches at 7 bases. CDR1 and CDR2 (germline): ENHRY, SYGVKD. This CDR3 has 19 amino acids. The V segment lost 5 bases and the J segment 2 bases; nucleotides outside the gene matches: 21. CDR3 DNA sequence: TGTGCCATCAGTTACTTCCCTAACGCCGGGACAGAGAACCCCTACGAGCAGTACTTC. It translates to CAISYFPNAGTENPYEQYF.

The rearrangement uses TRBV11-2 and TRBJ2-1; TRBD2 is a possible D gene (6 bases). Germline CDR1 and CDR2: SGHAT and FQNNGV. The CDR3 has 15 residues. V was trimmed by 6 bases and J by 0 bases, leaving 12 bases between them. The CDR3, as DNA: TGTGCCAGCAGGCCCTTGGGGGGCTCCTACAATGAGCAGTTCTTC. Translated, it gives CASRPLGGSYNEQFF.

This clonotype was seen at least ten times. J is TRBJ2-3 and V is TRBV11-3; the match to TRBD1 covers 10 bases. CDR1 and CDR2 (germline): SGHNT, YENEEA. This CDR3 contains 17 residues. Trimming at V came to 5 bases and at J to 2 bases, leaving 10 bases not matched to a gene. This chain's CDR3 is CASSPGTGVYPTDTQYF. CDR3 DNA: TGTGCCAGCAGCCCTGGGACAGGGGTATATCCCACAGATACGCAGTATTTT.

This clonotype was recorded many times. The chain carries TRBV7-8 and TRBJ1-2; D gene uncertain. Germline-derived CDR1 and CDR2 are SGHVS and FQNEAQ. The CDR3 runs 15 residues. Trimming removed 2 bases from V and 8 bases from J, with 18 bases in between. The CDR3 DNA sequence: TGTGCCAGCAGCTTAAGGCGGCAGACAATGGGGGGCTACACCTTC. Protein product: CASSLRRQTMGGYTF.

This clonotype was observed a handful of times. The chain links TRBV7-9 to TRBJ1-3, with D uncertain. With 4 bases removed from V and 0 bases from J, the gap between germline ends came to 7 bases. CDR3 length: 14 amino acids. Per germline, CDR1 SEHNR and CDR2 FQNEAQ (reference sequence). The CDR3 DNA follows: TGTGCCAGCAGCTACGTCTCCTCTGGAAACACCATATATTTT. This sequence encodes CASSYVSSGNTIYF.

The rearrangement joins TRBV6-1 to TRBJ2-1, with 8 bases that match TRBD2. The CDR3 length is 14 residues. CDR1 and CDR2 (germline): MNHNS, SASEGT. V lost 6 bases to trimming and J lost 4 bases; unmatched junction nucleotides: 5. The CDR3, as DNA: TGTGCCAGCAGAGGGCGGGGGGCGTACAATGAGCAGTTCTTC. Translated, it gives CASRGRGAYNEQFF.

In its sample, this clonotype was seen many times. This rearrangement joins TRBV20-1 to TRBJ2-3; no firm D call. Trimming stripped 1 base from V and 1 base from J, with 6 bases between. The CDR3 consists of 13 residues. In germline, CDR1 is DFQATT, CDR2 SNEGSKA (reference sequence). The CDR3 sequence is CSARVQGTDTQYF. The DNA for the CDR3 is TGCAGTGCTAGAGTCCAGGGCACAGATACGCAGTATTTT.

In the case of this clonotype: This is likely a read error, given that the CDR3 carries no conserved phenylalanine or tryptophan at its end. J is TRBJ2-5 and V is TRBV12-3 or TRBV12-4, with 9 bases that match TRBD1. With V trimmed by 5 bases and J by 5 bases, 6 bases remained unmatched. The CDR3 sequence is 14 residues long. The CDR3 region is CASSTTGGQETQYL. CDR3 sequence (DNA): TGTGCCAGCAGTACTACAGGGGGCCAGGAGACCCAGTACCTC.

The rearrangement uses TRBV27 and TRBJ2-1; D not resolved. CDR1 is MNHEY, CDR2 SMNVEV, per germline (reference sequence). V dropped 5 bases and J dropped 3 bases, with 17 bases sitting between them. CDR3 size: 16 residues. The CDR3 DNA is TGTGCCAGCAGTCTAGAACCGGGCCCACGCTACAATGAGCAGTTCTTC. Translated, it gives CASSLEPGPRYNEQFF.

This clonotype was recorded at least ten times. The V call is TRBV4-1, the J call TRBJ1-2, with D tentatively TRBD1 (6 bases). Germline CDR1 MGHRA, CDR2 YSYEKL. The ends were cut back, 1 base at V and 4 bases at J, with 10 bases in the middle. The CDR3 spans 14 residues. CDR3 nucleotides: TGCGCCAGCAGCCAAGGAGAGGGGGTCTATGGCTACACCTTC. Its translation is CASSQGEGVYGYTF.

This clonotype was detected many times. V is TRBV7-9 and J is TRBJ1-1; no definite D call. In germline, CDR1 is SEHNR, CDR2 FQNEAQ (reference sequence). The CDR3 contains 14 residues. Trimming took 6 bases from V and 5 from J, leaving 16 bases between them. CDR3 amino acids: CASSSPARGTEAFF. CDR3 coding DNA: TGTGCCAGCAGTTCACCCGCCCGCGGTACTGAAGCTTTCTTT.

The chain carries TRBV27 and TRBJ2-7, with D perhaps TRBD2 (7 bases). The V end lost 8 bases, the J end lost 4 bases, and 18 bases lay between the germline ends. The CDR3 has 14 amino acids. From germline, CDR1 is MNHEY and CDR2 SMNVEV (reference sequence). CDR3 sequence: CASRRGAPSYEQYF. The DNA for the CDR3 is TGTGCCAGCCGACGGGGGGCACCCTCGTACGAGCAGTACTTC.

This clonotype was seen ten or more times. The chain recombines TRBV12-3 or TRBV12-4 with TRBJ2-5; possibly TRBD2 for D (7 bases). The length of the CDR3 is 14 residues. The V and J ends lost 3 bases and 4 bases respectively, with 12 bases between them. Written as DNA, the CDR3 is TGTGCCAGCAGTTTTGGGGGGGCACGAGAGACCCAGTACTTC. Its translation is CASSFGGARETQYF.

This clonotype was seen repeatedly, ten times or more. This chain links TRBV14 with TRBJ2-7, with D possibly TRBD1 on 6 matching bases. The CDR3 is 15 amino acids. CDR1 is SGHDN, CDR2 FVKESK, per germline. V dropped 4 bases and J dropped 0 bases, with 13 bases sitting between them. CDR3 nucleotides: TGTGCCAGCAGCCGCAGGGGCTCGAGCTCCTACGAGCAGTACTTC. This sequence encodes CASSRRGSSSYEQYF.

This clonotype was picked up many times. The V and J genes are TRBV12-3 or TRBV12-4 and TRBJ2-3; D unresolved. The CDR3 sequence is 14 residues long. Trimming shortened V by 8 bases and J by 8 bases, and 20 bases separated the two germline ends. This CDR3 reads CASLLTGNSGTQYF. CDR3 coding DNA: TGTGCCAGCCTCCTAACTGGGAACTCTGGTACGCAGTATTTT.

In this sample, this clonotype turned up many times. CDR3 in amino acids: CSAPSPTSGGMYNEQFF. Written as DNA, the CDR3 is TGCAGTGCCCCATCCCCGACTAGCGGGGGGATGTACAATGAGCAGTTCTTC. This chain joins TRBV20-1 and TRBJ2-1, with 13 bases matching TRBD2. CDR3 length equals 17 residues. V lost 6 bases to trimming and J lost 4 bases; unmatched junction nucleotides: 12. Germline V CDR1 and CDR2: DFQATT, SNEGSKA (reference sequence).

This clonotype was observed a few times. The gene calls are TRBV19 and TRBJ2-1; 7 bases match TRBD1. Germline lookup yields CDR1 LNHDA and CDR2 SQIVND (reference sequence). The CDR3 has 15 residues. The ends lost 5 bases at V and 6 bases at J; junction bases unmatched: 10. DNA of the CDR3: TGTGCCAGTAGTTCGTGGACAGGCCCTACCAATGAGCAGTTCTTC. Amino acids: CASSSWTGPTNEQFF. Together with reference TRBV19 and TRBJ2-1, the CDR3 gives the full variable domain: DGGITQSPKYLFRKEGQNVTLSCEQNLNHDAMYWYRQDPGQGLRLIYYSQIVNDFQKGDIAEGYSVSREKKESFPLTVTSAQKNPTAFYLCASSSWTGPTNEQFFGPGTRLTVL.

This clonotype was recorded at least ten times. The chain carries TRBV7-9 and TRBJ2-5; D is perhaps TRBD1 (6 bases). Germline lookup yields CDR1 SEHNR and CDR2 FQNEAQ (reference sequence). V dropped 5 bases and J dropped 1 base, with 14 bases sitting between them. The CDR3 covers 15 residues. The CDR3 loop reads CASSPRTAIQETQYF. In DNA, the CDR3 is TGTGCCAGCAGCCCCCGGACAGCAATCCAAGAGACCCAGTACTTC.

The gene calls are TRBV2 and TRBJ2-5; 11 nucleotides align to TRBD1. The V gene's germline CDR1 is SNHLY and CDR2 FYNNEI. V lost 8 bases to trimming and J lost 5 bases; unmatched junction nucleotides: 10. This CDR3 has 15 amino acids. CDR3 sequence (DNA): TGTGCCAGCGACCCCGGGACAGGGGGAACGGAGACCCAGTACTTC. Encoded protein: CASDPGTGGTETQYF.

The chain carries TRBV19 and TRBJ2-1, with 10 bases identical to TRBD1. Germline CDR1 is LNHDA and CDR2 is SQIVND (reference sequence). V lost 7 bases, J lost 7 bases, and 7 bases stayed unmatched. This CDR3 contains 14 residues. CDR3 loop: CASTRDRGRNEQFF. The CDR3 region has the DNA TGTGCCAGTACCCGGGACAGGGGAAGAAATGAGCAGTTCTTC. The complete variable domain, with remaining parts taken from reference TRBV19 and TRBJ2-1, reads DGGITQSPKYLFRKEGQNVTLSCEQNLNHDAMYWYRQDPGQGLRLIYYSQIVNDFQKGDIAEGYSVSREKKESFPLTVTSAQKNPTAFYLCASTRDRGRNEQFFGPGTRLTVL.

This clonotype appeared a few times. The genes are TRBV20-1 and TRBJ2-3, with a weak D call TRBD1 (7 bases). The length of the CDR3 is 15 residues. The V and J ends lost 6 bases and 2 bases respectively, with 18 bases between them. CDR1 is DFQATT and CDR2 is SNEGSKA in the germline V gene (reference sequence). CDR3 nucleotide sequence: TGCAGTGCCCACCTCGACAGGGAGGACACAGATACGCAGTATTTT. Translating gives CSAHLDREDTDTQYF.

This clonotype was seen repeatedly, ten times or more. The chain combines TRBV3-1 with TRBJ1-2; a weak D match, TRBD1 (6 bases). From germline, CDR1 is LGHDT and CDR2 YNNKEL (reference sequence). V gave up 4 bases and J gave up 8 bases, with 11 bases separating them. The CDR3 covers 12 residues. The CDR3 sequence is CASSLDRLGYTF. Written as DNA, the CDR3 is TGTGCCAGCAGCCTTGACAGGCTGGGCTACACCTTC. Full variable domain (missing parts from reference TRBV3-1 and TRBJ1-2): DTAVSQTPKYLVTQMGNDKSIKCEQNLGHDTMYWYKQDSKKFLKIMFSYNNKELIINETVPNRFSPKSPDKAHLNLHINSLELGDSAVYFCASSLDRLGYTFGSGTRLTVV.

This clonotype was recorded a few times. V usage is TRBV7-2 and J usage is TRBJ2-7; maybe TRBD2 (5 bases). Germline V CDR1 and CDR2: SGHTA, FQGNSA. V was clipped by 5 bases and J by 4 bases, with 15 bases between them. This CDR3 comprises 14 residues. CDR3 amino acids: CASSPLGLVYEQYF. In DNA form, the CDR3 reads TGTGCCAGCAGCCCCCTAGGACTGGTATACGAGCAGTACTTC.